This TCR beta chain comes out of a study of blood T cells in healthy people across ages. This CDR3 has 14 amino acids. Germline V lookup: CDR1 LNHDA, CDR2 SQIVND (reference sequence). The study, taken as a whole, reports: Naive CD4+ cell counts and diversity both ran higher in long-lived than in aged donors.

The sample providers were healthy Caucasian people from Russia, aged roughly 6 to 95. Each donor supplied ten milliliters of peripheral blood. In its sample, this clonotype was seen a few times. No antigen is known for it. A second PCR, run for about 7 to 11 cycles, used a sample-barcoded 5' primer plus a J-beta primer mix. TCRdb called the 5' RACE reads again in MiXCR, with one record for every CDR3 protein. The sample lists over a million distinct CDR3 sequences, under 55% occurring once. The genes are TRBV19 and TRBJ2-5; TRBD1 matches 9 bases. The DNA end is a closer match to TRBJ2-7, so the J assignment may be wrong. Material: blood. The TCR comes from a woman between 55 and 75 years old in good health. CDR3 in amino acids: CASTPGQGIGEQYF. The CDR3 DNA sequence: TGTGCCAGTACCCCGGGACAGGGTATAGGCGAGCAGTACTTC.